This T cell receptor beta chain originates from a study of shared clonotypes between healthy human individuals. Per germline, CDR1 SGHRS and CDR2 YFSETQ. This CDR3 region has 14 residues. V lost 0 bases, J lost 5 bases, and 10 bases lay in between. TCRdb's copy holds only in-frame clones and misses some; the assay was immunoSEQ multiplex PCR. Of about 730,000 clones detected, 72% appear once; the ten largest clones hold under 2%. Overall study findings and caveats: In the sorted subsets, rarefaction showed sequencing was incomplete despite large depth.

Note on this clone: The antigen remains undetermined.

Sequences were obtained from memory CD4+ T cells sorted from blood. The subset here: CD45RA-negative fraction. This sequence joins TRBV5-1 and TRBJ2-3, with a possible D match to TRBD1 (5 bases). This receptor was taken from a woman in her thirties in good health. The CDR3 loop is CASSLAIRGDTQYF. The CDR3 nucleotides are TGCGCCAGCAGCTTGGCCATAAGGGGAGATACGCAGTATTTT.